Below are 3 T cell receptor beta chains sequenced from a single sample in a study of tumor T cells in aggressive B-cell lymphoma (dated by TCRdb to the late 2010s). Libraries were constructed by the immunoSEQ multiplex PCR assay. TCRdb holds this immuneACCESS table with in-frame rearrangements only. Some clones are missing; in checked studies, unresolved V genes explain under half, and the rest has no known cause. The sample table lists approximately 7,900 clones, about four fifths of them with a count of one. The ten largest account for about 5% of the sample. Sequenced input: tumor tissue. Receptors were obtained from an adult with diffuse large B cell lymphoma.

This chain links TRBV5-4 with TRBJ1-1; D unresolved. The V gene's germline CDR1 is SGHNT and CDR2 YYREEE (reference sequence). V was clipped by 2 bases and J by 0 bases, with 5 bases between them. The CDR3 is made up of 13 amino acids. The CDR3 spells CASSFSVNTEAFF. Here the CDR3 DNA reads TGTGCCAGCAGCTTTTCCGTGAACACTGAAGCTTTCTTT.

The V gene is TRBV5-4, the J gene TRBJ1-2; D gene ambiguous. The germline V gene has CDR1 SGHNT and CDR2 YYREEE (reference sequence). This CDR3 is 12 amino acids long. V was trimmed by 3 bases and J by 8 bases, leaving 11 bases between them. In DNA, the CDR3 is TGTGCCAGCAGCTCAGGATCGGTAGGCTACACCTTC. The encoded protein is CASSSGSVGYTF.

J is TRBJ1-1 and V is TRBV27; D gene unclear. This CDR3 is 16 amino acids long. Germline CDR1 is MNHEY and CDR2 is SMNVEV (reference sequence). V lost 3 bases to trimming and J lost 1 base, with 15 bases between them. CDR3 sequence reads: CASSFNLGSGNTEAFF. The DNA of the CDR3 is TGTGCCAGCAGTTTCAACCTCGGGTCTGGGAACACTGAAGCTTTCTTT.